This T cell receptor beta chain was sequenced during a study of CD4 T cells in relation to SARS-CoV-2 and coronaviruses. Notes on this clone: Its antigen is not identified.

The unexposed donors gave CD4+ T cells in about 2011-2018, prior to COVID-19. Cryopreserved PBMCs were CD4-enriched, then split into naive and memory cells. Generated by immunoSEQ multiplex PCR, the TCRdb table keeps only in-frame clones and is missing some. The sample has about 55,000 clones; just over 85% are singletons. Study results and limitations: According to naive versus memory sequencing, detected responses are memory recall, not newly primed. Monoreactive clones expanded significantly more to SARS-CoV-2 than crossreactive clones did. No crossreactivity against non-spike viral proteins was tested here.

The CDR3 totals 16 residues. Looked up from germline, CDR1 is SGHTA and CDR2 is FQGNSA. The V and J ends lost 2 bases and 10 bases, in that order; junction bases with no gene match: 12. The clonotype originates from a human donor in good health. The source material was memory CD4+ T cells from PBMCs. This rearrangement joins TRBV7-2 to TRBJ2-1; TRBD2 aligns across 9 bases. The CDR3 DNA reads TGTGCCAGCAGCTTATCGGGCGGGAGGGCCGGTAAGGAGCAGTTCTTC. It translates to CASSLSGGRAGKEQFF.